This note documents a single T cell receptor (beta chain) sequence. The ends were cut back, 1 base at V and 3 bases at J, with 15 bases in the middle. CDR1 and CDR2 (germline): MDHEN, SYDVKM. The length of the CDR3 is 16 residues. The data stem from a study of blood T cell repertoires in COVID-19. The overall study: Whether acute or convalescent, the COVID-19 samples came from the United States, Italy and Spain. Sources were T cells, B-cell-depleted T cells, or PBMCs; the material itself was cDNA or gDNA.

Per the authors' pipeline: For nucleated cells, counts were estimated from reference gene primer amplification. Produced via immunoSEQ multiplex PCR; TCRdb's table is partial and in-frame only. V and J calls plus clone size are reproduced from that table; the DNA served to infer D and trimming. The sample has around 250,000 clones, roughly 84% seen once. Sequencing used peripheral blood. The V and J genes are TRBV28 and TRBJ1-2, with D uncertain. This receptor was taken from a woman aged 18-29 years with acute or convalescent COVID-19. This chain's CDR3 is CASSLSPPGGYYGYTF. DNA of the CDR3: TGTGCCAGCAGTTTATCCCCTCCGGGTGGATACTATGGCTACACCTTC.